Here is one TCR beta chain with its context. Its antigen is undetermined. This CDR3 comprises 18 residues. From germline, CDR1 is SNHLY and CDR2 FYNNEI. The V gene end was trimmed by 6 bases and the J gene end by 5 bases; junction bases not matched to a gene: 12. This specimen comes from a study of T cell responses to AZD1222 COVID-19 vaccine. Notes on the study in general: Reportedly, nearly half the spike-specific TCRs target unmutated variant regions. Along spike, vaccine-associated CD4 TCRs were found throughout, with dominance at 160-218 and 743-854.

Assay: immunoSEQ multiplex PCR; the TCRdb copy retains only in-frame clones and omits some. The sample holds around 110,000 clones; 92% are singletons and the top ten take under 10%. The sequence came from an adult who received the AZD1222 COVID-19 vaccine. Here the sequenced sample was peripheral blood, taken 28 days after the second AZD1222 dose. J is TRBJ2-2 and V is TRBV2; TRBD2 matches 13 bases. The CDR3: CASSPGLAGAEGTGELFF. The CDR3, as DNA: TGTGCCAGCAGCCCCGGACTAGCGGGGGCGGAGGGAACCGGGGAGCTGTTTTTT.